This T cell receptor (beta chain) is drawn from a study of shared clonotypes between healthy human individuals. Measured with immunoSEQ multiplex PCR; TCRdb has only the in-frame clones, and not every one. Of approximately 2,000,000 clones listed, just over 90% were seen once; the top ten hold around 1.7%. The naive CD8 fraction comprised CD45RO-negative cells positively selected for CCR7 and excluded terminally differentiated effector memory CD45RA+ cells. This CDR3 region has 14 residues. The germline gives CDR1 LNHDA, CDR2 SQIVND (reference sequence). Trimming pared 6 bases from V and 2 bases from J, leaving 13 bases between.

The chain combines TRBV19 with TRBJ1-2; maybe TRBD1 (6 bases). The sample comprised naive CD8+ T cells from PBMCs. The source is a man aged 18-30 years in good health. Some clones in this sample may be carry-over from other donors' samples. CDR3 sequence (DNA): TGTGCCAGTAGCAGGCGGGGGGCGAACTATGGCTACACCTTC. Its translation is CASSRRGANYGYTF.